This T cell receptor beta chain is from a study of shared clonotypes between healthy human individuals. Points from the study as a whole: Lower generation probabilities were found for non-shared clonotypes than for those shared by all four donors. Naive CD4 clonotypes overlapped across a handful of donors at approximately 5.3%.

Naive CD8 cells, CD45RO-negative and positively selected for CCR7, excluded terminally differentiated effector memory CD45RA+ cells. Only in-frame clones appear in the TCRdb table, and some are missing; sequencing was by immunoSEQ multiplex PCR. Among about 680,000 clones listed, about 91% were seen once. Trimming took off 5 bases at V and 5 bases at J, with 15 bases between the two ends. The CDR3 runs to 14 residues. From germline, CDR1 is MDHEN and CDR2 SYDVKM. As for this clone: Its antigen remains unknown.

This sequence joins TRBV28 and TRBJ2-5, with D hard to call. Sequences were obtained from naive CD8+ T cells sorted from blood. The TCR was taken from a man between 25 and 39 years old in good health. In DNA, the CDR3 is TGTGCCAGCAGTCTATACGGTGACCCGGAGACCCAGTACTTC. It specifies CASSLYGDPETQYF.